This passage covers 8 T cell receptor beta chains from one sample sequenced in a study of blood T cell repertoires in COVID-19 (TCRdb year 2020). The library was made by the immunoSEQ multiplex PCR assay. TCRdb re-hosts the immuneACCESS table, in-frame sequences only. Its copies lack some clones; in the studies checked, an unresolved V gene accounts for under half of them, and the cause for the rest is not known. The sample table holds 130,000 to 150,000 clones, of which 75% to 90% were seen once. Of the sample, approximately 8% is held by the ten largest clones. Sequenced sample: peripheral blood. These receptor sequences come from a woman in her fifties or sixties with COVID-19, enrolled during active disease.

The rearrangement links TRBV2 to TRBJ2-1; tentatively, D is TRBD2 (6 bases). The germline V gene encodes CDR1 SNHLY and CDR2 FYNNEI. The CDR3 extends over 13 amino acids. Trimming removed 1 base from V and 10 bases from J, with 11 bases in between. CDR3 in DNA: TGTGCCAGCAGTGAAGTTTGGGGGGTCGAGCAGTTCTTC. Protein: CASSEVWGVEQFF.

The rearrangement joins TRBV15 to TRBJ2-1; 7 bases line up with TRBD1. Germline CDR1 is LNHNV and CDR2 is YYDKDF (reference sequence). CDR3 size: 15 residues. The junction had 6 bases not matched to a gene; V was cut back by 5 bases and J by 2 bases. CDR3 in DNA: TGTGCCACCAGCCCCGAGACAGGGCCCTACAATGAGCAGTTCTTC. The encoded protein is CATSPETGPYNEQFF.

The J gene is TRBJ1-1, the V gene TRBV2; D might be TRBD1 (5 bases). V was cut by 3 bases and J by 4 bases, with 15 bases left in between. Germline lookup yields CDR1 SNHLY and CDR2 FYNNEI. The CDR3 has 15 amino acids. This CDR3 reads CASSELGGSGTEAFF. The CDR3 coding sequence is TGTGCCAGCAGTGAGTTGGGGGGGAGTGGCACTGAAGCTTTCTTT.

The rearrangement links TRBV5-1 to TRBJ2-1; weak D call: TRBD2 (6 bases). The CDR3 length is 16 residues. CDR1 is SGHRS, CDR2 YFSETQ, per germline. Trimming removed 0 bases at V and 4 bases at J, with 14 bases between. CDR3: CASSLGAAGLYNEQFF. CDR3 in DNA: TGCGCCAGCAGCTTGGGTGCAGCGGGCCTATACAATGAGCAGTTCTTC. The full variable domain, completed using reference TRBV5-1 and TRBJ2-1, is KAGVTQTPRYLIKTRGQQVTLSCSPISGHRSVSWYQQTPGQGLQFLFEYFSETQRNKGNFPGRFSGRQFSNSRSEMNVSTLELGDSALYLCASSLGAAGLYNEQFFGPGTRLTVL.

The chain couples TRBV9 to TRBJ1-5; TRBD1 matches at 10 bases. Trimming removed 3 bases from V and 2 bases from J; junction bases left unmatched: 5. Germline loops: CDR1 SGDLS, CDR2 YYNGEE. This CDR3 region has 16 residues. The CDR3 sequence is CASSEGTGDGNQPQHF. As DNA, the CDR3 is TGTGCCAGCAGCGAGGGGACAGGGGACGGCAATCAGCCCCAGCATTTT.

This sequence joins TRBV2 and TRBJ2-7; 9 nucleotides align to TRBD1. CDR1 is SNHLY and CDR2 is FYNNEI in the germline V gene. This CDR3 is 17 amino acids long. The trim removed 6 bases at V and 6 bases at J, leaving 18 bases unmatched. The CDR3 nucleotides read TGTGCCAGCAGGGACGAAGCCACAGGGGGCCGTCCCCTCGAGCAGTACTTC. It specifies CASRDEATGGRPLEQYF.

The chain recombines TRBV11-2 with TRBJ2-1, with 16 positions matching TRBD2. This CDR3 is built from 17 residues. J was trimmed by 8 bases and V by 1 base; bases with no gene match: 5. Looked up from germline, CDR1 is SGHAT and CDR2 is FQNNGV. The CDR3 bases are TGTGCCAGCAGCTTAGGGACCGGGACTAGCGGGAGGGATGAGCAGTTCTTC. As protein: CASSLGTGTSGRDEQFF. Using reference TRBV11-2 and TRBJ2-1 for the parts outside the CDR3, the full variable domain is EAGVAQSPRYKIIEKRQSVAFWCNPISGHATLYWYQQILGQGPKLLIQFQNNGVVDDSQLPKDRFSAERLKGVDSTLKIQPAKLEDSAVYLCASSLGTGTSGRDEQFFGPGTRLTVL.

The CDR3, as DNA: TGTGCCAGCAGTTTTTCAGGGGTTCGGGAGACCCAGTACTTC. Translating it yields CASSFSGVRETQYF. The rearrangement links TRBV7-3 to TRBJ2-5, with TRBD1 as a possible D gene (6 bases). Germline assignment: CDR1 SGHTA and CDR2 FQGTGA. Between the trimmed V and J ends, which lost 6 bases and 5 bases, there was a span of 16 bases. This CDR3 contains 14 residues. The variable domain in full, with the rest retrieved from reference TRBV7-3 and TRBJ2-5, is GAGVSQTPSNKVTEKGKYVELRCDPISGHTALYWYRQSLGQGPEFLIYFQGTGAADDSGLPNDRFFAVRPEGSVSTLKIQRTERGDSAVYLCASSFSGVRETQYFGPGTRLLVL.